These 5 T cell receptor beta chains share one sample of origin, sequenced in a study of T-cell memory formation after mild COVID-19 (dated by TCRdb to the early 2020s). The method behind the library was 5' RACE. Sequenced on an Illumina NovaSeq 6000. TCRdb passed the public sequencing reads through fastp at Q25 and MiXCR, retaining productive beta sequences. Rows matching on CDR3 protein sequence are summarized as one entry with the most common DNA and genes. The sample table shows roughly 620,000 distinct CDR3 sequences, and 15% to 20% are seen once. The ten top clones hold about 11% of the sample. Sequencing input: PBMCs or a T cell subset sorted from them (not recorded which). Receptors originate from an adult woman who had mild COVID-19 (a few samples of this study predate the infection). The sample titles of this study are shuffled in the database, so cell type and time point are left out; the donor was told from shared clones.

This clonotype came up a few times. The chain links TRBV7-2 to TRBJ2-5; D is unclear. Trimming shortened V by 5 bases and J by 1 base, and 11 bases separated the two germline ends. Germline values: CDR1 SGHTA, CDR2 FQGNSA. This CDR3 has 14 residues. CDR3 amino acids: CASSANLLQETQYF. DNA of the CDR3: TGTGCCAGCAGCGCCAACCTACTCCAAGAGACCCAGTACTTC.

In its sample, this clonotype was seen a few times. The rearrangement joins TRBV12-3 or TRBV12-4 to TRBJ2-5, with 7 bases identical to TRBD2. CDR3 size: 16 residues. V gave up 5 bases and J gave up 5 bases; unmatched junction bases: 14. CDR3 nucleotide sequence: TGTGCCAGCAGTCCCCTGAAGTTCAGCGGGAAGGAGACCCAGTACTTC. This sequence encodes CASSPLKFSGKETQYF.

This clonotype was recorded a few times. The chain has TRBV12-3 or TRBV12-4 and TRBJ2-5, with 10 bases that match TRBD2. This CDR3 has 14 amino acids. J gave up 7 bases and V 3 bases, and 5 bases lay outside the gene matches. This CDR3 reads CASSLGLAIRTQYF. The CDR3 DNA reads as TGTGCCAGCAGTTTGGGACTAGCGATTAGGACCCAGTACTTC.

This sequence joins TRBV7-9 and TRBJ1-2, with a tentative D call TRBD1 (5 bases). Looked up from germline, CDR1 is SEHNR and CDR2 is FQNEAQ (reference sequence). This CDR3 spans 13 amino acids. Trimming took 5 bases from V and 6 from J, leaving 13 bases between them. The CDR3 DNA follows: TGTGCCAGCAGCGCTGGGGGAGGAGATGGCTACACCTTC. The encoded protein is CASSAGGGDGYTF.

This clonotype was counted between two and nine times. This chain links TRBV30 with TRBJ1-1, with D unresolved. In germline, CDR1 is GTSNPN, CDR2 SVGIG (reference sequence). This CDR3 has 12 amino acids. Trimming pared 3 bases from V and 2 bases from J, leaving 7 bases between. For the CDR3, the DNA is TGTGCCTGGAGCAGGTATAACACTGAAGCTTTCTTT. It yields the protein CAWSRYNTEAFF.